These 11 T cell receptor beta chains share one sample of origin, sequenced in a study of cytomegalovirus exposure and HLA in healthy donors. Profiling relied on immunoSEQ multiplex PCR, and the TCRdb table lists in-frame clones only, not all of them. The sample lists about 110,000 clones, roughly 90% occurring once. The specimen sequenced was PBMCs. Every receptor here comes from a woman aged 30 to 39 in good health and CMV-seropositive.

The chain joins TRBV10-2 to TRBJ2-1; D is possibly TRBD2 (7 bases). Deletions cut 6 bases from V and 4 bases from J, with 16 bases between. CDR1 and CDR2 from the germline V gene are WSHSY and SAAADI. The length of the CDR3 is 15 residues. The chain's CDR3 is CASSKGGAGYNEQFF. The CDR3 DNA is TGCGCCAGCAGCAAAGGGGGGGCAGGGTACAATGAGCAGTTCTTC.

In DNA form, the CDR3 reads TGTGCCAGCAGCGAGGACAGGGGGCCCTATGGCTACACCTTC. Translated, it gives CASSEDRGPYGYTF. V gene TRBV2 combines with J gene TRBJ1-2, with 11 bases fitting TRBD1. CDR1 and CDR2 from the germline V gene are SNHLY and FYNNEI. The V gene end was trimmed by 6 bases and the J gene end by 4 bases; junction bases not matched to a gene: 4. The CDR3 has 14 amino acids.

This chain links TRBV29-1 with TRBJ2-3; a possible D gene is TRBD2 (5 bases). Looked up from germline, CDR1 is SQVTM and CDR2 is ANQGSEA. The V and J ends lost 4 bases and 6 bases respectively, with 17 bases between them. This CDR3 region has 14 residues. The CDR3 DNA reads TGCAGCGTTGTACGGGGAAAACCCCCGGATACGCAGTATTTT. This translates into CSVVRGKPPDTQYF.

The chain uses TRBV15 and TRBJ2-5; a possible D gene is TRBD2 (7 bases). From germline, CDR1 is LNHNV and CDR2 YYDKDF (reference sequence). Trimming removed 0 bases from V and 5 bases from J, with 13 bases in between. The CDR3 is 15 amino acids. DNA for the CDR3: TGTGCCACCAGCAGAGATCGGGGGGCCTTGGAGACCCAGTACTTC. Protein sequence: CATSRDRGALETQYF.

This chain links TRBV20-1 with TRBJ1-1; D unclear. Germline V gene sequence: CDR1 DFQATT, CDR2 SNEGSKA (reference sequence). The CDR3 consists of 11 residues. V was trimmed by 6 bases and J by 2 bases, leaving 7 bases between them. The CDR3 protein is CSARANTEAFF. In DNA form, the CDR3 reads TGCAGTGCCCGAGCTAACACTGAAGCTTTCTTT.

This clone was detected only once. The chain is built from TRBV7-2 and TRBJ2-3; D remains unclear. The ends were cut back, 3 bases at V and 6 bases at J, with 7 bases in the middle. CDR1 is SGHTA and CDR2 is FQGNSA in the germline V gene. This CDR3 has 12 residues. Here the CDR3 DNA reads TGTGCCAGCAGCTTCTCCCGGGATACGCAGTATTTT. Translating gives CASSFSRDTQYF.

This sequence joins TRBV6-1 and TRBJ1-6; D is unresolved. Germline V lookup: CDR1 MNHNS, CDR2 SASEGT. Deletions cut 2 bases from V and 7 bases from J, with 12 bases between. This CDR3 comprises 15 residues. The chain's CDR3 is CASSERPGTNSPLHF. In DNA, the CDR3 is TGTGCCAGCAGTGAACGTCCGGGTACGAATTCACCCCTCCACTTT.

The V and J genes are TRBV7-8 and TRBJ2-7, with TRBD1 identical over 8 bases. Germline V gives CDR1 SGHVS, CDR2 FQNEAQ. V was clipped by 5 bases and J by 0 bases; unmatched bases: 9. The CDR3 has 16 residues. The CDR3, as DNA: TGTGCCAGCAGCCCCCGGCGGACAGGGCCCTCCTACGAGCAGTACTTC. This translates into CASSPRRTGPSYEQYF.

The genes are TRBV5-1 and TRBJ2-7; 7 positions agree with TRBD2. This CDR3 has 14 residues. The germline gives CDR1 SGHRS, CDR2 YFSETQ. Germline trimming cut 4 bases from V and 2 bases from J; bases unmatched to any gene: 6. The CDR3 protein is CASSQQAGPYEQYF. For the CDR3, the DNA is TGCGCCAGCAGCCAGCAAGCGGGGCCCTACGAGCAGTACTTC.

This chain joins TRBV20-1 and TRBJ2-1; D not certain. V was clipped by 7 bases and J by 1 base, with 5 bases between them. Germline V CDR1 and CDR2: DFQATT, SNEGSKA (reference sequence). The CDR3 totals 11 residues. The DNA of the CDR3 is TGCAGTGTAGAATCCTACAATGAGCAGTTCTTC. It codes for CSVESYNEQFF.

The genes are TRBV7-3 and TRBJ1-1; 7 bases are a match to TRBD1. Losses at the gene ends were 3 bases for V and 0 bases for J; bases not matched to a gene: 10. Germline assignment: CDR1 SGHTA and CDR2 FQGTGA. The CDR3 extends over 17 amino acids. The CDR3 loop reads CASSFLRDSPLNTEAFF. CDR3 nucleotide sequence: TGTGCCAGCAGCTTTCTCCGGGACAGTCCTCTGAACACTGAAGCTTTCTTT.